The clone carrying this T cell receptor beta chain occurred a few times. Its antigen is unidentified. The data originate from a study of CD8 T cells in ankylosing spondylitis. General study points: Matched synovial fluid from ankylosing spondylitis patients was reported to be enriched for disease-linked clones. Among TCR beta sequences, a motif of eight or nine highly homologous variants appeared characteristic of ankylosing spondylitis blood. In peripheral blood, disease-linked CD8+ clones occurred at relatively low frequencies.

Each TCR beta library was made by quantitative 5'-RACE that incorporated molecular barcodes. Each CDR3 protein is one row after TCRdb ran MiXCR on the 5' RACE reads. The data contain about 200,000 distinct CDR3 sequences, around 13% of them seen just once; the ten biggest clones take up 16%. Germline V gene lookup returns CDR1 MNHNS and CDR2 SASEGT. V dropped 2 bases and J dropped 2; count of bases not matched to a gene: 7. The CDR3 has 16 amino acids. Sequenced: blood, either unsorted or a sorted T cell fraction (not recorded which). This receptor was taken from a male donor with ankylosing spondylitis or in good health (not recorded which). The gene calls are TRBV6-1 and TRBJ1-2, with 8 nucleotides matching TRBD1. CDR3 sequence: CASSESGTGDNYGYTF. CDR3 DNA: TGTGCCAGCAGTGAATCCGGGACAGGAGACAACTATGGCTACACCTTC.